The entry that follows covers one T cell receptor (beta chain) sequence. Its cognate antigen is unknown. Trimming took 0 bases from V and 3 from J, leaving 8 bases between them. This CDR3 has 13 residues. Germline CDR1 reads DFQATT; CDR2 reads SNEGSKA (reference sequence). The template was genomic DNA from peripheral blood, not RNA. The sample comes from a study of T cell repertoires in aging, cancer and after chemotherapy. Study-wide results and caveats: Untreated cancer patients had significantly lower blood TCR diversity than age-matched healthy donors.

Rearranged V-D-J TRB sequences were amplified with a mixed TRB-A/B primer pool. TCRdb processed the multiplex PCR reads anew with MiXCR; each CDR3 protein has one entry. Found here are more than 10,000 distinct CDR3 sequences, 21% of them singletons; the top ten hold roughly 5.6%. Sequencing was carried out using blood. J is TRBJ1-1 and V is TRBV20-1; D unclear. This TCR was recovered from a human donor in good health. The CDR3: CSARDSMDTEAFF. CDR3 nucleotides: TGCAGTGCTAGAGATAGTATGGACACTGAAGCTTTCTTT.